This T cell receptor (beta chain) was sequenced for a study of T cells in Graves' hyperthyroidism and ophthalmopathy. Study information: Sampling of peripheral blood happened at initial diagnosis, prior to any treatment.

There are 14 residues in the CDR3. From germline, CDR1 is MNHNS and CDR2 SASEGT. As to this clonotype: No conserved phenylalanine or tryptophan is present at the end of the CDR3, so a read error is the likely explanation.

RNA transcripts were the template for amplifying TCR beta CDR3 regions. First-round RT-PCR targeting the TCR CDR3 was performed with the HTBI primer set. TCRdb used MiXCR to reprocess the multiplex PCR reads, holding one entry per CDR3 protein. Altogether around 700,000 distinct CDR3 sequences are present, about 19% being singletons, with the ten largest covering over 15%. This TCR was recovered from a woman between 50 and 59 years old with Graves' hyperthyroidism that later progressed to Graves' ophthalmopathy. The chain joins TRBV6-1 to TRBJ1-3, with 7 bases aligning to TRBD1. The sequencing sample was made of blood. The CDR3 bases are TGCGCCAGCAGGGCTCAGGGGGCTGGAAACACCATATATTCT. Its translation: CASRAQGAGNTIYS.